The 27 T cell receptor beta chains listed next were all sequenced from one sample in a study of T-cell reconstitution after alpha-beta-depleted transplantation in children. Construction of the TCRbeta library involved unique molecular identifiers. TCRdb reanalysed the PCR reads using MiXCR and keeps one entry per CDR3 protein. Of about 540,000 distinct CDR3 sequences listed, about 16% are singletons. This material consisted of PBMCs from the stem cell graft donor, taken from the stem cell graft. All receptors derive from a human donor who donated a stem cell graft to a child with acute lymphoblastic leukemia.

This clonotype was observed once. This chain connects TRBV20-1 to TRBJ2-1, with 7 bases matching TRBD2. The CDR3 covers 13 residues. The germline gives CDR1 DFQATT, CDR2 SNEGSKA (reference sequence). V trimming: 0 bases; J trimming: 6 bases; junction bases outside the gene matches: 2. The DNA for the CDR3 is TGCAGTGCTAGAGATTGGACTAGCAATGAGCAGTTCTTC. The encoded protein is CSARDWTSNEQFF.

The rearrangement uses TRBV12-3 or TRBV12-4 and TRBJ2-2, with D tentatively TRBD1 or TRBD2 (5 bases each). The CDR3 is 15 residues long. Between the trimmed V and J ends, which lost 6 bases and 5 bases, there was a span of 16 bases. The CDR3 region is CASSTGQVATGELFF. For the CDR3, the DNA is TGTGCCAGCAGCACGGGGCAGGTAGCGACCGGGGAGCTGTTTTTT.

Only a few counts were recorded for this clonotype. This rearrangement joins TRBV18 to TRBJ2-7; no clear D gene. Between the trimmed V and J ends, which lost 2 bases and 3 bases, there was a span of 14 bases. Per germline, CDR1 KGHSH and CDR2 LQKENI. The CDR3 loop spans 15 amino acids. The CDR3 nucleotides read TGTGCCAGCTCACCATCAATAGAAACGGGCTACGAGCAGTACTTC. Its protein is CASSPSIETGYEQYF.

The chain combines TRBV12-3 or TRBV12-4 with TRBJ1-1, with no clear D. With 5 bases removed from V and 4 bases from J, the gap between germline ends came to 8 bases. The CDR3 extends over 12 amino acids. In DNA form, the CDR3 reads TGTGCCAGCAGTCAACCGGGCACTGAAGCTTTCTTT. Translated: CASSQPGTEAFF.

This clonotype was seen a few times. The genes are TRBV29-1 and TRBJ1-2; D not certain. Germline values: CDR1 SQVTM, CDR2 ANQGSEA. The V gene lost 3 bases and the J gene lost 5 bases, with 10 bases spanning the gap. This CDR3 spans 12 amino acids. The CDR3 coding sequence is TGCAGCGTTGACCCCGATTTTTATGGCTACACCTTC. Protein product: CSVDPDFYGYTF.

The CDR3 is CATSRGARDEQFF. For the CDR3, the DNA is TGTGCCACCAGCAGGGGTGCGAGAGATGAGCAGTTCTTC. The rearrangement joins TRBV15 to TRBJ2-1; D is unresolved. Per the germline V gene, CDR1 is LNHNV and CDR2 is YYDKDF (reference sequence). V was shortened by 3 bases and J by 8 bases, with 11 bases between the two germline ends. The CDR3 has 13 residues.

This clonotype showed up many times. The genes are TRBV7-8 and TRBJ2-7; TRBD1 is a possible D gene (6 bases). CDR1 and CDR2 (germline): SGHVS, FQNEAQ. The CDR3 is 15 residues long. V lost 5 bases to trimming and J lost 2 bases, with 16 bases between them. The CDR3 is CASSLTGTPTYEQYF. In DNA form, the CDR3 reads TGTGCCAGCAGCCTAACCGGGACACCAACCTACGAGCAGTACTTC.

The rearrangement joins TRBV27 to TRBJ2-3; D might be TRBD1 (6 bases). Germline V gives CDR1 MNHEY, CDR2 SMNVEV (reference sequence). V was trimmed by 3 bases and J by 5 bases, leaving 6 bases between them. The CDR3 is 12 residues long. The CDR3 reads CASSLDRDTQYF. Here the CDR3 DNA reads TGTGCCAGCAGTTTGGACAGAGATACGCAGTATTTT.

This rearrangement joins TRBV27 to TRBJ2-7; D tentatively reads TRBD1 or TRBD2 (6 bases each). Germline assignment: CDR1 MNHEY and CDR2 SMNVEV (reference sequence). This CDR3 comprises 15 residues. V gave up 3 bases and J gave up 7 bases, with 19 bases separating them. The CDR3 nucleotides read TGTGCCAGCAGTTTCCCACGGTCGGGGGCGAAGGAGCAGTACTTC. The encoded protein is CASSFPRSGAKEQYF.

This clonotype was detected only a few times. The CDR3: CAAQGLAGVHEQFF. DNA for the CDR3: TGTGCCGCGCAGGGACTAGCGGGAGTCCATGAGCAGTTCTTC. The chain joins TRBV6-2 or TRBV6-3 to TRBJ2-1; 14 positions match TRBD2. Germline CDR1 MNHEY, CDR2 SVGEGT. After removal of 11 bases from V and 8 bases from J, the junction contained 8 bases not matched to a gene. This CDR3 spans 14 amino acids.

The chain has TRBV3-1 and TRBJ1-3; tentative D call: TRBD1 (5 bases). The CDR3 runs 15 residues. The V gene lost 4 bases and the J gene lost 2 bases, with 12 bases spanning the gap. The germline V gene has CDR1 LGHDT and CDR2 YNNKEL (reference sequence). The CDR3 reads CASSPRGRPGNTIYF. The CDR3 DNA reads TGTGCCAGCAGCCCACGGGGCCGCCCTGGAAACACCATATATTTT.

This clonotype was seen only a few times. V is TRBV4-2 and J is TRBJ2-5, with 14 bases fitting TRBD2. The junction had 5 bases not matched to a gene; V was cut back by 3 bases and J by 5 bases. Germline assignment: CDR1 LGHNA and CDR2 YNFKEQ. The CDR3 spans 16 residues. As DNA, the CDR3 is TGTGCCAGCAGCCAGGGGACTAGCGGGAGTGGGGAGACCCAGTACTTC. It specifies CASSQGTSGSGETQYF.

The chain links TRBV12-3 or TRBV12-4 to TRBJ1-3, with D unresolved. V was pared by 5 bases and J by 2 bases, with 4 bases between. The CDR3 is made up of 12 amino acids. This chain's CDR3 is CASSPAGNTIYF. The CDR3 DNA follows: TGTGCCAGCAGTCCCGCTGGAAACACCATATATTTT.

This clonotype was seen only a few times. The CDR3 reads CASSPGQGIMYEQYF. In nucleotides, the CDR3 is TGTGCCAGCAGCCCAGGACAGGGGATTATGTACGAGCAGTACTTC. The chain is built from TRBV7-9 and TRBJ2-7; 9 bases are shared with TRBD1. The CDR3 runs to 15 residues. The V and J ends lost 5 bases and 4 bases, in that order; junction bases with no gene match: 9. CDR1 is SEHNR and CDR2 is FQNEAQ in the germline V gene (reference sequence).

V usage is TRBV20-1 and J usage is TRBJ2-6; D is possibly TRBD1 (6 bases). This CDR3 contains 15 residues. Germline loops: CDR1 DFQATT, CDR2 SNEGSKA (reference sequence). The V end lost 6 bases, the J end lost 2 bases, and 14 bases lay between the germline ends. CDR3 in DNA: TGCAGTGCCCCTTTTGGGGGCGCTGGGGCCAACGTCCTGACTTTC. It encodes CSAPFGGAGANVLTF.

This sequence joins TRBV6-5 and TRBJ1-3; 8 bases match TRBD1. The V segment lost 2 bases and the J segment 0 bases; nucleotides outside the gene matches: 6. Looked up from germline, CDR1 is MNHEY and CDR2 is SVGAGI. The CDR3 is 17 amino acids. In nucleotides, the CDR3 is TGTGCCAGCAGTTACGCCCGGACAGGGAGCTCTGGAAACACCATATATTTT. Its protein product is CASSYARTGSSGNTIYF.

This clonotype was picked up a small number of times. The CDR3: CAIRRLAGFSYEQYF. In nucleotides, the CDR3 is TGTGCCATCCGGAGACTAGCGGGTTTCTCCTACGAGCAGTACTTC. The chain couples TRBV10-3 to TRBJ2-7, with TRBD2 identical over 10 bases. The length of the CDR3 is 15 residues. The V gene end was trimmed by 8 bases and the J gene end by 0 bases; junction bases not matched to a gene: 7. Germline-derived CDR1 and CDR2 are ENHRY and SYGVKD.

The rearrangement joins TRBV5-1 to TRBJ2-3; 10 nucleotides line up with TRBD2. J was trimmed by 1 base and V by 2 bases; bases with no gene match: 7. CDR3 length: 17 amino acids. Germline V gene sequence: CDR1 SGHRS, CDR2 YFSETQ. CDR3 DNA: TGCGCCAGCAGCTTAGCGAGACTAGCGGGTGGCACAGATACGCAGTATTTT. It specifies CASSLARLAGGTDTQYF. The entire variable domain, with the rest obtained from reference TRBV5-1 and TRBJ2-3, is as follows: KAGVTQTPRYLIKTRGQQVTLSCSPISGHRSVSWYQQTPGQGLQFLFEYFSETQRNKGNFPGRFSGRQFSNSRSEMNVSTLELGDSALYLCASSLARLAGGTDTQYFGPGTRLTVL.

V usage is TRBV12-3 or TRBV12-4 and J usage is TRBJ2-5, with 8 positions matching TRBD2. This CDR3 spans 17 amino acids. V lost 0 bases, J lost 2 bases, and 8 bases stayed unmatched. CDR3 DNA sequence: TGTGCCAGCAGTTTAGCGCAAGGGCGGGAGGCACAAGAGACCCAGTACTTC. As protein: CASSLAQGREAQETQYF.

This sequence joins TRBV9 and TRBJ2-7, with D possibly TRBD2 on 5 matching bases. Germline CDR1 and CDR2: SGDLS and YYNGEE. The CDR3 totals 13 residues. The V gene lost 3 bases and the J gene lost 5 bases, with 12 bases spanning the gap. The CDR3 region has the DNA TGTGCCAGCAGCGCAGTAGAGGGCCACGAGCAGTACTTC. It translates to CASSAVEGHEQYF.

The gene calls are TRBV29-1 and TRBJ2-7; D is perhaps TRBD1 (5 bases). V was clipped by 0 bases and J by 9 bases, with 18 bases between them. Germline V gives CDR1 SQVTM, CDR2 ANQGSEA. The CDR3 extends over 14 amino acids. The CDR3 here is CSVEEWEQAAWQYF. In DNA form, the CDR3 reads TGCAGCGTTGAAGAATGGGAACAGGCGGCCTGGCAGTACTTC.

This clonotype has a handful of counts. The rearrangement uses TRBV12-3 or TRBV12-4 and TRBJ2-3; D is perhaps TRBD1 or TRBD2 (5 bases each). This CDR3 region has 15 residues. V shed 5 bases and J shed 3 bases, with 15 bases lying between them. CDR3 amino acids: CASSTGTTGTDTQYF. Written as DNA, the CDR3 is TGTGCCAGCAGTACCGGGACGACGGGGACAGATACGCAGTATTTT.

This rearrangement joins TRBV11-2 to TRBJ2-1, with 8 positions matching TRBD2. Germline CDR1 is SGHAT and CDR2 is FQNNGV. Trimming took 5 bases from V and 2 from J; bases not matched to a gene: 8. This CDR3 has 16 amino acids. CDR3 sequence reads: CASSPIAGKPYNEQFF. Written as DNA, the CDR3 is TGTGCCAGCAGCCCCATAGCGGGAAAACCCTACAATGAGCAGTTCTTC.

This clonotype was detected only a few times. The chain couples TRBV14 to TRBJ2-1; D may be TRBD2 (5 bases). The CDR3 sequence is 14 residues long. V was trimmed by 1 base and J by 10 bases, leaving 14 bases between them. Germline V gene sequence: CDR1 SGHDN, CDR2 FVKESK. The CDR3, as DNA: TGTGCCAGCAGCCAAGGGACTTTTCATACCGAGCAGTTCTTC. Translation gives CASSQGTFHTEQFF.

This clonotype was observed a few times. The chain has TRBV20-1 and TRBJ1-4; the match to TRBD1 covers 7 bases. In germline, CDR1 is DFQATT, CDR2 SNEGSKA (reference sequence). J gave up 10 bases and V 4 bases, and 12 bases lay outside the gene matches. This CDR3 is built from 14 residues. CDR3 nucleotide sequence: TGCAGTGCTACGTCCCGGGACAGTAGGGGAAAACTGTTTTTT. Its protein is CSATSRDSRGKLFF.

The chain carries TRBV20-1 and TRBJ2-7; D not certain. The CDR3 extends over 12 amino acids. Germline loops: CDR1 DFQATT, CDR2 SNEGSKA (reference sequence). Trimming took 0 bases from V and 3 from J, leaving 6 bases between them. CDR3 DNA sequence: TGCAGTGCTAGAGAGATGAGCTACGAGCAGTACTTC. Translating gives CSAREMSYEQYF.

The chain recombines TRBV19 with TRBJ2-1; D is uncertain. This CDR3 has 13 residues. Germline assignment: CDR1 LNHDA and CDR2 SQIVND (reference sequence). Trimming cost V 5 bases and J 4 bases, with 9 bases left between them. The CDR3 loop is CASSPQFYNEQFF. The CDR3 DNA reads as TGTGCCAGTAGTCCCCAGTTTTACAATGAGCAGTTCTTC. Drawing the rest from reference TRBV19 and TRBJ2-1, the complete variable domain is DGGITQSPKYLFRKEGQNVTLSCEQNLNHDAMYWYRQDPGQGLRLIYYSQIVNDFQKGDIAEGYSVSREKKESFPLTVTSAQKNPTAFYLCASSPQFYNEQFFGPGTRLTVL.